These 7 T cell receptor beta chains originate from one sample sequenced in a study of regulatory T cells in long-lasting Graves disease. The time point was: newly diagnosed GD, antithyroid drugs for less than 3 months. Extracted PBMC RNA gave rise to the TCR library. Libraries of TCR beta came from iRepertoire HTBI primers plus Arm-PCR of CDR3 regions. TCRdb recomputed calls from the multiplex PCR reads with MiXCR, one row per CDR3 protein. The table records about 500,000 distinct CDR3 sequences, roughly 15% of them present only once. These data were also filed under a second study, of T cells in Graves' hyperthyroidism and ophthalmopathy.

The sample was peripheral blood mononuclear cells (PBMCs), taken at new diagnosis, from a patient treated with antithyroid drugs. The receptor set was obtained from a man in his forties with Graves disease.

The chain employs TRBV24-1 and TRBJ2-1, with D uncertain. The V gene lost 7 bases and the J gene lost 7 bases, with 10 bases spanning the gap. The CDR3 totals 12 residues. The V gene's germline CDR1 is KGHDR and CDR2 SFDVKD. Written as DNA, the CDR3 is TGTGCCACCAGCCATGGAAGAAATGAGCAGTTCTTC. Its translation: CATSHGRNEQFF.

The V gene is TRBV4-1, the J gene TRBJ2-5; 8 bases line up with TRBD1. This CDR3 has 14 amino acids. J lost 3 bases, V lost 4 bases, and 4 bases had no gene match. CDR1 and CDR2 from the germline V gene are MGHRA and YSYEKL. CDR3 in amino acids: CASSREDREETQYF. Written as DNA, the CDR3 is TGCGCCAGCAGCCGAGAGGACAGGGAAGAGACCCAGTACTTC.

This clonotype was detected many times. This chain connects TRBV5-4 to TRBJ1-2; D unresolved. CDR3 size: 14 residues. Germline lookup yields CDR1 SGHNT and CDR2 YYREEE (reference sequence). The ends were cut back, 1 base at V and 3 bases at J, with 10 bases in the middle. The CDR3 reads CASSLSAGDYGYTF. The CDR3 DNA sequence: TGTGCCAGCAGCTTGTCGGCGGGCGACTATGGCTACACCTTC.

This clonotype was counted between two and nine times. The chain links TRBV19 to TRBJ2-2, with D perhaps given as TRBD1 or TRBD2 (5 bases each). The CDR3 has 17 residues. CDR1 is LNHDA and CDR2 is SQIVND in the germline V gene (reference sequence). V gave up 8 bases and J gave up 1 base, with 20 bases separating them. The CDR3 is CASFPGAERLNTGELFF. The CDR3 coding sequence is TGTGCCAGTTTCCCCGGGGCGGAGAGGTTGAACACCGGGGAGCTGTTTTTT.

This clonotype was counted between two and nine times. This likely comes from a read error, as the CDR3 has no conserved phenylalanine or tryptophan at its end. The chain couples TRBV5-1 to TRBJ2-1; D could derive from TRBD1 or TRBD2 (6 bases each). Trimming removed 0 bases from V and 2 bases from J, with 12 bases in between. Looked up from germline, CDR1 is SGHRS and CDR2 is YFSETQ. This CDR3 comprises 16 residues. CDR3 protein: CASSLVADSPYNEQFV. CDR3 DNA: TGCGCCAGCAGCTTGGTAGCGGACAGCCCCTACAATGAGCAGTTCGTC.

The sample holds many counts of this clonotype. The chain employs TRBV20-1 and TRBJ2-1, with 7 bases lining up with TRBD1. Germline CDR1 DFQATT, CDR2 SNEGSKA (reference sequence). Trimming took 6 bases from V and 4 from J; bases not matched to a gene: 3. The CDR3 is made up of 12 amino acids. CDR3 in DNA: TGCAGTGCAGAGGGACAGTACAATGAGCAGTTCTTC. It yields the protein CSAEGQYNEQFF.

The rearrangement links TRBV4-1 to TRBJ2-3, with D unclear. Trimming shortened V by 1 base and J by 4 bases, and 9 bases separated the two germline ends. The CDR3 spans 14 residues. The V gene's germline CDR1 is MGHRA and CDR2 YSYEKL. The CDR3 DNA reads TGCGCCAGCAGCCAAGGTACAGCTTCAGATACGCAGTATTTT. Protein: CASSQGTASDTQYF.